The 29 T cell receptor beta chains listed next were all sequenced from one sample in a study of T-cell reconstitution after alpha-beta-depleted transplantation in children (dated by TCRdb to about 2016). Receptor amplification or capture employed PCR. The instrument was an Illumina HiSeq 2500. TCR libraries were prepared with molecular barcoding, using unique molecular identifiers to normalize TCRbeta repertoire quantification. TCRdb applied fastp at Q25 and MiXCR to the public reads, then kept only in-frame beta chains. CDR3 protein duplicates are merged, each entry listing the most common genes and DNA. Across this sample there are 610,000 or so distinct CDR3 sequences, with roughly 30% seen only once. 30% to 40% of the sample comes from the top ten. Interpreted using the paper, the treatment or condition label stands for: allogeneic hematopoietic cell transplantation with graft depleted of TCRalphabeta T cells and CD19 B cells.

The material sequenced was PBMCs, taken before TCRalphabeta/CD19-depleted stem cell transplant. The receptors derive from a boy less than two years old with Wiskott-Aldrich syndrome, due to receive a stem cell transplant.

The gene calls are TRBV5-1 and TRBJ1-2, with TRBD1 as a possible D gene (5 bases). The V end lost 4 bases, the J end lost 6 bases, and 13 bases lay between the germline ends. Per germline, CDR1 SGHRS and CDR2 YFSETQ. The CDR3 is 13 amino acids. The CDR3 nucleotides are TGCGCCAGCAGCATACCGGCGGGGGATGGCTACACCTTC. Amino acid sequence: CASSIPAGDGYTF.

This clonotype was seen only a few times. This sequence joins TRBV28 and TRBJ2-3, with TRBD1 matching over 9 bases. The germline V gene encodes CDR1 MDHEN and CDR2 SYDVKM. Losses at the gene ends were 5 bases for V and 2 bases for J; bases not matched to a gene: 8. The CDR3 has 16 residues. CDR3 sequence reads: CASSRTGVFHTDTQYF. CDR3 in DNA: TGTGCCAGCAGTCGGACAGGGGTCTTTCACACAGATACGCAGTATTTT. Together with reference TRBV28 and TRBJ2-3, the CDR3 gives the full variable domain: DVKVTQSSRYLVKRTGEKVFLECVQDMDHENMFWYRQDPGLGLRLIYFSYDVKMKEKGDIPEGYSVSREKKERFSLILESASTNQTSMYLCASSRTGVFHTDTQYFGPGTRLTVL.

Only a few counts were recorded for this clonotype. The chain joins TRBV6-1 to TRBJ2-2; D ambiguous. The CDR3 totals 14 residues. Trimming took off 8 bases at V and 2 bases at J, with 12 bases between the two ends. The germline CDR1 and CDR2 sequences are MNHNS and SASEGT. CDR3 sequence: CASRPRSNTGELFF. CDR3 coding DNA: TGTGCCAGCCGACCCCGCAGTAACACCGGGGAGCTGTTTTTT.

The chain is built from TRBV5-1 and TRBJ2-1; D not certain. In germline, CDR1 is SGHRS, CDR2 YFSETQ. CDR3 size: 14 residues. With 6 bases removed from V and 7 bases from J, the gap between germline ends came to 17 bases. The CDR3 sequence is CASKDGPGLNEQFF. The CDR3 DNA reads as TGCGCCAGCAAGGACGGACCGGGTTTGAATGAGCAGTTCTTC.

This chain connects TRBV28 to TRBJ2-1; 10 bases agree with TRBD2. The CDR3 totals 16 residues. In germline, CDR1 is MDHEN, CDR2 SYDVKM. V lost 6 bases to trimming and J lost 5 bases; unmatched junction nucleotides: 10. As DNA, the CDR3 is TGTGCCAGCAGCCAACCGGGACTAGCGAATCACAATGAGCAGTTCTTC. Protein: CASSQPGLANHNEQFF.

This clonotype has more than one count but fewer than ten. The rearrangement uses TRBV10-3 and TRBJ2-1; TRBD2 aligns across 8 bases. Germline V CDR1 and CDR2: ENHRY, SYGVKD. The CDR3 is 15 residues long. V dropped 6 bases and J dropped 9; count of bases not matched to a gene: 13. The CDR3 DNA reads TGTGCCATCAGGGGACCGGGACTAGATCTCAGTGAGCAGTTCTTC. Translation: CAIRGPGLDLSEQFF.

The rearrangement uses TRBV29-1 and TRBJ1-1; possible D gene TRBD1, 5 bases. The CDR3 is 12 residues long. The germline gives CDR1 SQVTM, CDR2 ANQGSEA. The germline V and J ends were trimmed by 5 bases and 4 bases, with 11 bases remaining between them. The CDR3 reads CSVFWGSTEAFF. CDR3 sequence (DNA): TGCAGCGTTTTTTGGGGGAGCACTGAAGCTTTCTTT.

V is TRBV6-5 and J is TRBJ1-1; unclear D gene. CDR3 length equals 15 residues. Trimming stripped 0 bases from V and 0 bases from J, with 8 bases between. Germline-derived CDR1 and CDR2 are MNHEY and SVGAGI. The CDR3 region is CASSYSRTVNTEAFF. The CDR3 DNA is TGTGCCAGCAGTTACTCCAGGACGGTGAACACTGAAGCTTTCTTT.

The CDR3 DNA is TGTGCCAGCAGCTCTCGGACTAACTATGGCTACACCTTC. Translation gives CASSSRTNYGYTF. The chain recombines TRBV7-2 with TRBJ1-2; D is undetermined. V shed 4 bases and J shed 0 bases, with 6 bases lying between them. In germline, CDR1 is SGHTA, CDR2 FQGNSA. The CDR3 consists of 13 residues.

This clonotype was detected a few times. V is TRBV20-1 and J is TRBJ1-2, with TRBD1 matching 9 bases. V trimming: 8 bases; J trimming: 0 bases; junction bases outside the gene matches: 19. Per the germline V gene, CDR1 is DFQATT and CDR2 is SNEGSKA (reference sequence). This CDR3 contains 18 residues. CDR3 DNA: TGCAGTTCTAAGGTCTACTACAGGGGGCCTACCTCTAACTATGGCTACACCTTC. Its translation: CSSKVYYRGPTSNYGYTF.

The genes are TRBV12-3 or TRBV12-4 and TRBJ2-2; the match to TRBD2 covers 7 bases. This CDR3 spans 13 amino acids. Losses at the gene ends were 6 bases for V and 6 bases for J; bases not matched to a gene: 4. CDR3 bases: TGTGCCAGCAGAGAGGGACTACCCGGGGAGCTGTTTTTT. As protein: CASREGLPGELFF.

This clonotype came up a few times. The chain carries TRBV20-1 and TRBJ1-4; no clear D gene. V was shortened by 2 bases and J by 7 bases, with 14 bases between the two germline ends. The length of the CDR3 is 14 residues. The germline CDR1 and CDR2 sequences are DFQATT and SNEGSKA (reference sequence). The CDR3 loop reads CSARRETHSEKLFF. CDR3 nucleotide sequence: TGCAGTGCTAGAAGGGAGACCCACTCTGAAAAACTGTTTTTT.

The chain uses TRBV21-1 and TRBJ2-5; the D call TRBD2 from the table was never checked on the DNA. TRBV21-1 is designated a pseudogene. This CDR3 has 16 residues. CDR3 nucleotides: TGTGCCAGCAGCAAAGCTTGCGGGAGGGCCAGAGGGACCCAGTACTTC. This codes for CASSKACGRARGTQYF.

V usage is TRBV5-1 and J usage is TRBJ1-2; 7 nucleotides match TRBD1. Germline CDR1 SGHRS, CDR2 YFSETQ. J gave up 0 bases and V 0 bases, and 5 bases lay outside the gene matches. CDR3 length: 16 amino acids. The CDR3 loop reads CASSLGQGAANYGYTF. CDR3 bases: TGCGCCAGCAGCTTGGGACAGGGAGCGGCTAACTATGGCTACACCTTC.

This clonotype was picked up one time. V and J are TRBV6-5 and TRBJ1-2, with no clear D. The CDR3 consists of 13 residues. The V and J ends lost 1 base and 0 bases respectively, with 3 bases between them. Germline V gene data show CDR1 as MNHEY and CDR2 as SVGAGI. The CDR3 DNA sequence: TGTGCCAGCAGTTACTATACTAACTATGGCTACACCTTC. It specifies CASSYYTNYGYTF.

This clonotype was recorded many times. The rearrangement joins TRBV7-7 to TRBJ2-5; no clear D. Germline V lookup: CDR1 SSHAT, CDR2 FNYEAQ (reference sequence). Trimming took 1 base from V and 2 from J, leaving 8 bases between them. This CDR3 has 14 amino acids. The CDR3 sequence: CASSLGGRQETQYF. CDR3 sequence (DNA): TGTGCCAGCAGCTTAGGTGGCAGACAAGAGACCCAGTACTTC.

This clonotype was observed a handful of times. J is TRBJ2-3 and V is TRBV24-1, with D possibly TRBD2 on 5 matching bases. CDR1 and CDR2 (germline): KGHDR, SFDVKD. CDR3 size: 14 residues. The germline V and J ends were trimmed by 3 bases and 8 bases, with 14 bases remaining between them. The CDR3 DNA reads as TGTGCCACCAGTGATGGCGGGTCGCGAGGTACGCAGTATTTT. It specifies CATSDGGSRGTQYF.

The chain joins TRBV5-1 to TRBJ2-4; D gene unclear. The length of the CDR3 is 13 residues. The V end was cut by 2 bases, the J end by 8 bases, with 11 bases between. Per germline, CDR1 SGHRS and CDR2 YFSETQ. CDR3 bases: TGCGCCAGCAGCTTCGACCCCTGGGACATTCAGTACTTC. Its translation: CASSFDPWDIQYF.

Here the CDR3 DNA reads TGTGCCAGCAGTTTCCGACTGGCCTCCAATGAGCAGTTCTTC. As protein: CASSFRLASNEQFF. V and J are TRBV7-2 and TRBJ2-1, with D hard to call. V lost 6 bases to trimming and J lost 6 bases, with 15 bases between them. Germline V gives CDR1 SGHTA, CDR2 FQGNSA. This CDR3 has 14 amino acids.

The rearrangement uses TRBV5-1 and TRBJ2-2, with 11 bases identical to TRBD2. The V and J ends lost 6 bases and 6 bases, in that order; junction bases with no gene match: 10. The germline V gene has CDR1 SGHRS and CDR2 YFSETQ. This CDR3 is built from 16 residues. The CDR3 loop is CASKKELAGGAGELFF. CDR3 coding DNA: TGCGCCAGCAAAAAGGAGCTAGCGGGAGGAGCCGGGGAGCTGTTTTTT.

The V call is TRBV20-1, the J call TRBJ2-5; D gene uncertain. CDR1 is DFQATT, CDR2 SNEGSKA, per germline (reference sequence). V gave up 5 bases and J gave up 3 bases, with 16 bases separating them. This CDR3 spans 14 amino acids. CDR3 in DNA: TGCAGTGCTGAGGACCGCCTTGGGGAAGAGACCCAGTACTTC. It yields the protein CSAEDRLGEETQYF.

This clonotype was recorded only once. This chain links TRBV27 with TRBJ2-1, with 9 nucleotides matching TRBD2. The CDR3 is made up of 16 amino acids. The V segment lost 5 bases and the J segment 8 bases; nucleotides outside the gene matches: 13. The V gene's germline CDR1 is MNHEY and CDR2 SMNVEV (reference sequence). This CDR3 is CASSPRGSGSVDEQFF. The CDR3 DNA follows: TGTGCCAGCAGTCCTAGGGGTAGCGGGAGCGTAGATGAGCAGTTCTTC.

V usage is TRBV18 and J usage is TRBJ1-5, with 9 bases aligning to TRBD1. Trimming took 5 bases from V and 8 from J; bases not matched to a gene: 7. There are 14 residues in the CDR3. The germline gives CDR1 KGHSH, CDR2 LQKENI. DNA for the CDR3: TGTGCCAGCTCAGCACAGGGGGCAATGGAGCCCCAGCATTTT. Translating gives CASSAQGAMEPQHF.

V usage is TRBV24-1 and J usage is TRBJ2-1, with D uncertain. V lost 4 bases, J lost 4 bases, and 7 bases lay in between. The CDR3 loop spans 13 amino acids. The germline CDR1 and CDR2 sequences are KGHDR and SFDVKD. CDR3 amino acids: CATSEVGYNEQFF. CDR3 nucleotides: TGTGCCACCAGTGAGGTGGGGTACAATGAGCAGTTCTTC.

The rearrangement uses TRBV19 and TRBJ2-1, with 9 bases identical to TRBD2. The CDR3 runs 16 residues. The trim removed 6 bases at V and 3 bases at J, leaving 9 bases unmatched. CDR1 LNHDA and CDR2 SQIVND come from the germline V gene (reference sequence). The CDR3 nucleotides read TGTGCCAGTAGAGGAAAAAGACTAGCGGACTACAATGAGCAGTTCTTC. Amino acids: CASRGKRLADYNEQFF.

This clonotype was seen a few times. This chain joins TRBV20-1 and TRBJ1-1, with a weak D call TRBD1 (6 bases). This CDR3 is 14 amino acids long. V was trimmed by 2 bases and J by 5 bases, leaving 15 bases between them. Germline assignment: CDR1 DFQATT and CDR2 SNEGSKA (reference sequence). CDR3 residues: CSARSAQGPTEAFF. The CDR3 bases are TGCAGTGCTAGATCCGCGCAGGGGCCAACTGAAGCTTTCTTT.

This clonotype was seen only a few times. The gene calls are TRBV3-1 and TRBJ1-3; no reliable D call. This CDR3 has 17 residues. CDR1 is LGHDT, CDR2 YNNKEL, per germline (reference sequence). Trimming cost V 4 bases and J 9 bases, with 25 bases left between them. The CDR3: CASSPHGNLLQRGTIYF. The CDR3 DNA reads TGTGCCAGCAGCCCCCACGGGAACCTCCTGCAACGAGGCACCATATATTTT.

This sequence joins TRBV7-2 and TRBJ1-4; D gene unclear. The CDR3 loop spans 15 amino acids. In germline, CDR1 is SGHTA, CDR2 FQGNSA. V was clipped by 1 base and J by 13 bases, with 19 bases between them. CDR3 sequence: CASSLVAGEAAVLFF. The CDR3 DNA sequence: TGTGCCAGCAGCTTAGTAGCAGGAGAAGCGGCGGTACTGTTTTTT. The full variable domain, with the rest looked up from reference TRBV7-2 and TRBJ1-4, is GAGVSQSPSNKVTEKGKDVELRCDPISGHTALYWYRQSLGQGLEFLIYFQGNSAPDKSGLPSDRFSAERTGGSVSTLTIQRTQQEDSAVYLCASSLVAGEAAVLFFGSGTQLSVL.

This chain links TRBV27 with TRBJ2-5; perhaps D is TRBD1 or TRBD2 (5 bases each). Germline assignment: CDR1 MNHEY and CDR2 SMNVEV (reference sequence). The germline V and J ends were trimmed by 6 bases and 7 bases, with 9 bases remaining between them. The CDR3 is made up of 11 amino acids. Here the CDR3 DNA reads TGTGCCAGCAGCGGGGACGGGACCCAGTACTTC. Its protein is CASSGDGTQYF.